This T cell receptor (beta chain) was captured by sequencing in a study of beta chain features in type 1 diabetes. The study, taken as a whole, reports: When Type 1 diabetes patients were examined, their TCRB CDR3s proved moderately but significantly shorter in all four CD4+ subsets.

Sequenced material consisted of expressed TCRB transcripts (all of the isolated RNA was reverse transcribed). Some 3.3 million reads was the average for naive, central memory and regulatory T cell samples. Sequenced by immunoSEQ multiplex PCR; TCRdb stores in-frame clones only, minus some. This table holds approximately 150,000 clones, roughly 60% found once. Only one heparinised blood draw was taken per donor, and its volume averaged around 100 mL. Sorting that relied on CD45RO/CCR7/CD25/CD127/CD95/CD27 yielded CD4+ naive, central memory, regulatory and stem cell-like memory cells. The sample holds a few counts of this clone. Its antigen is undetermined. The CDR3 covers 17 residues. From germline, CDR1 is MGHRA and CDR2 YSYEKL. The V end lost 0 bases, the J end lost 6 bases, and 18 bases lay between the germline ends.

Sequencing used naive CD4+ T cells from blood. This clonotype originated in a man aged 30-40 years with type 1 diabetes. The chain carries TRBV4-1 and TRBJ2-1; possibly TRBD1 for D (6 bases). DNA of the CDR3: TGCGCCAGCAGCCAAGAAAGGTCGGGACACTCACTCAATGAGCAGTTCTTC. It codes for CASSQERSGHSLNEQFF.